This TCR beta chain was sequenced in a study of CXCR3-negative and CXCR3-positive naive CD8 T cells (dated by TCRdb to the late 2010s). About the full investigation: About 150 million TRB reads were obtained in total, roughly 1.5 +/- 0.3 million reads per library. The diversity and physicochemical repertoire analyses included about a dozen donors pooled from two independent experiments. The TRBV-TRBJ cluster analysis covered naive subsets from about 5 donors and memory cells from 3 donors. The paper as a whole reports these results and caveats: Because surface CD5, which has been linked to self-reactivity in mice, was comparable between naive subsets, TCR interaction strength was also inferred from TRB CDR3 physicochemical properties. Within the same donor, TRBV-TRBJ usage looked similar between naive CXCR3-negative and CXCR3-positive cells, but memory cells had distinct patterns. CXCR3 expression partially decreased after cryopreservation, so most assays used freshly isolated PBMCs. TRB CDR3s from CXCR3-positive naive cells showed higher hydrophobicity (lower Kidera factor 4), lower energy, and higher strength and volume indices than CXCR3-negative naive cells. Both naive subsets had comparably high repertoire diversity, while memory CD8+ T cells had much lower repertoire diversity.

Instrument used: NextSeq 550. The Human TCR Profiling Kit (MiLaboratory) was used to make UMI-labeled 5' RACE TRB cDNA libraries. cDNA synthesis used the entire amount of extracted RNA, and PCR amplification then used the entire amount of cDNA produced. Libraries were prepared in parallel with an identical number of PCR cycles. Under the source paper's analysis protocol: MIGEC and MiXCR extracted about 54,000 +/- 9,700 unique UMI-labeled TRB cDNA molecules per library, requiring at least two reads per UMI. An average of about 40,000 +/- 10,000 functional in-frame TRB CDR3 nucleotide clonotypes without stop codons was found per library. After downsampling to 5000 UMI-labeled TRB molecules per sample, diversity metrics such as normalized Shannon-Wiener and Chao1 were calculated in VDJtools. For the central five CDR3 residues, VDJtools calculated physicochemical properties weighted by clonotype size, namely interaction energy, strength, volume and Kidera factor 4. The reads went through TCRdb reprocessing, and each CDR3 protein sequence gets one entry with no DNA. The V and J calls were not made by the authors but by TCRdb's processing. This sample's clone table shows some 9,600 distinct CDR3 sequences. 1% of the sample lies in the top ten.

This clonotype is medium-sized (0.01 to 0.1%) by frequency; its count is not recorded. Its antigen is currently not known. Each CD8+ T cell subset was flow-sorted in triplicate, and 300,000 or so cells per subset were placed directly into RLT lysis buffer. Naive CD8+ T cells were defined stringently as CD45RO-CCR7+CD27+CD95- to exclude memory contaminants. Using standard density gradient centrifugation, peripheral blood mononuclear cells were isolated from buffy coats. Naive CXCR3-negative and CXCR3-positive CD8+ T cells were flow-sorted on a FACSAria III. Total RNA was extracted from sorted cells using an RNeasy Mini Kit. Sequences SQVTM (CDR1) and ANQGSEA (CDR2) are obtained from the germline V gene. Measured from the cysteine to the phenylalanine, the CDR3 is 13 residues long. No DNA has been recorded.

This clonotype was sampled from a human donor in good health. Some clones in this sample may be carry-over from other donors' samples. The V gene is TRBV29-1 and the J gene is TRBJ1-1; there is no DNA to check the TCRdb D call of TRBD1. The sample comprised naive CXCR3- CD8+ T cells from blood. What the cell subset or site label conveys for this sample: CD45RO-CCR7+CD27+CD95- naive CD8+ T cells lacking CXCR3 (TNR3-). CDR3 sequence: CSVESGGDTEAFF. The reference TRBV29-1 and TRBJ1-1 proteins fill in what lies around the CDR3, so the full variable domain reads SAVISQKPSRDICQRGTSLTIQCQVDSQVTMMFWYRQQPGQSLTLIATANQGSEATYESGFVIDKFPISRPNLTFSTLTVSNMSPEDSSIYLCSVESGGDTEAFFGQGTRLTVV.